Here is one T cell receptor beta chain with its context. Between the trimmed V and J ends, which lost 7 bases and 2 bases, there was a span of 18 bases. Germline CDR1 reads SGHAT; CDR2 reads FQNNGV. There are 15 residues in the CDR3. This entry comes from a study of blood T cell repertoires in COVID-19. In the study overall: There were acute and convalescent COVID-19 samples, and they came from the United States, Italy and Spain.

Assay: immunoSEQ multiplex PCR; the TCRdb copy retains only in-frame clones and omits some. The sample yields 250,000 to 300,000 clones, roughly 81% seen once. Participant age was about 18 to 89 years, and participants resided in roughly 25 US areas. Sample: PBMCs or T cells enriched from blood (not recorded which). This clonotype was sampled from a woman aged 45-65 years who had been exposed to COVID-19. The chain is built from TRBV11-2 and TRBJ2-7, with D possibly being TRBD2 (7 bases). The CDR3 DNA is TGTGCCAGCACGAAAGAGGGGGGGATTGCCTACGAGCAGTACTTC. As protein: CASTKEGGIAYEQYF.